A single sample gave rise to the 5 T cell receptor beta chains below, sequenced in a study of T cell responses to AZD1222 COVID-19 vaccine. Data came from immunoSEQ multiplex PCR; TCRdb stores just in-frame clones and leaves some out. The sample shows 50,000 to 55,000 clones, about four fifths of them seen only once. Source: peripheral blood, taken on day 0 of AZD1222 vaccination. The source is an adult in good health.

The chain links TRBV2 to TRBJ2-7, with TRBD2 as a possible D gene (6 bases). CDR1 is SNHLY, CDR2 FYNNEI, per germline. Trimming shortened V by 7 bases and J by 0 bases, and 13 bases separated the two germline ends. This CDR3 is built from 14 residues. In DNA form, the CDR3 reads TGTGCCAGCACCGAACGGGGGAGCTCCTACGAGCAGTACTTC. Protein product: CASTERGSSYEQYF.

This chain uses TRBV5-4 with TRBJ1-2; a weak D match, TRBD1 (5 bases). CDR3 length equals 16 residues. In germline, CDR1 is SGHNT, CDR2 YYREEE (reference sequence). Trimming took off 0 bases at V and 6 bases at J, with 18 bases between the two ends. The CDR3 sequence: CASSLGLGRRGDGYTF. Here the CDR3 DNA reads TGTGCCAGCAGCTTGGGGCTTGGCCGGCGGGGGGATGGCTACACCTTC.

The chain employs TRBV10-1 and TRBJ2-5, with 13 bases aligning to TRBD2. The CDR3 is 16 residues long. Germline trimming cut 4 bases from V and 5 bases from J; bases unmatched to any gene: 7. The V gene's germline CDR1 is WNHNN and CDR2 SYGVQD (reference sequence). This CDR3 is CASSGLGLAGVETQYF. The CDR3 DNA is TGCGCCAGCAGTGGGCTAGGACTAGCGGGAGTGGAGACCCAGTACTTC.

The genes are TRBV19 and TRBJ2-2; D unresolved. Germline CDR1 reads LNHDA; CDR2 reads SQIVND (reference sequence). The ends were cut back, 4 bases at V and 1 base at J, with 13 bases in the middle. CDR3 size: 16 residues. The CDR3 loop reads CASSSTQRVNTGELFF. CDR3 DNA sequence: TGTGCCAGTAGTAGTACCCAGCGCGTGAACACCGGGGAGCTGTTTTTT.

The rearrangement joins TRBV18 to TRBJ1-4; no clear D. Germline V gene lookup returns CDR1 KGHSH and CDR2 LQKENI. Between the trimmed V and J ends, which lost 6 bases and 8 bases, there was a span of 16 bases. This CDR3 has 14 residues. The CDR3 here is CASSLSLNREKLFF. The CDR3 nucleotides read TGTGCCAGCTCCCTCAGCCTTAATAGGGAAAAACTGTTTTTT.